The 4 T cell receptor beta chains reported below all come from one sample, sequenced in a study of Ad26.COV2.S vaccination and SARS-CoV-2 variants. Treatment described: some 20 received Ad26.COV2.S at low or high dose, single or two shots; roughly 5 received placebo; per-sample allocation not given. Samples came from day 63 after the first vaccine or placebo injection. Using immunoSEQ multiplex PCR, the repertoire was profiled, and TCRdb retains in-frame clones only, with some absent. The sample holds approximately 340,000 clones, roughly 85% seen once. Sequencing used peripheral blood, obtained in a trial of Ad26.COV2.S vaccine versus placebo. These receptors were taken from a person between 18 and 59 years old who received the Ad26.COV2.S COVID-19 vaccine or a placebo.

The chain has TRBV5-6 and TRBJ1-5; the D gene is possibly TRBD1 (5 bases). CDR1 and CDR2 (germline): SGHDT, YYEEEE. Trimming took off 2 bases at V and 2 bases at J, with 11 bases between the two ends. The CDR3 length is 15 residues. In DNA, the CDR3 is TGTGCCAGCAGCTTCGGGGCTGGGGGCAATCAGCCCCAGCATTTT. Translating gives CASSFGAGGNQPQHF.

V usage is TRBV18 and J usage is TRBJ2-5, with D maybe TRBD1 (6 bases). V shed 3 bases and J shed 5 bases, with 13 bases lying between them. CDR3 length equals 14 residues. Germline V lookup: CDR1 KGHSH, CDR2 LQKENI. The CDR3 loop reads CASSPQGRGETQYF. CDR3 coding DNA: TGTGCCAGCTCACCCCAGGGGAGAGGGGAGACCCAGTACTTC.

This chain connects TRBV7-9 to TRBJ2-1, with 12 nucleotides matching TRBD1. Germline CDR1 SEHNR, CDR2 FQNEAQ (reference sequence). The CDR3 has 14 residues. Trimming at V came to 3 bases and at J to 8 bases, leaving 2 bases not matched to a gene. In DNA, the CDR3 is TGTGCCAGCAGCTTGGGGACAGGGGGCCATGAGCAGTTCTTC. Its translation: CASSLGTGGHEQFF.

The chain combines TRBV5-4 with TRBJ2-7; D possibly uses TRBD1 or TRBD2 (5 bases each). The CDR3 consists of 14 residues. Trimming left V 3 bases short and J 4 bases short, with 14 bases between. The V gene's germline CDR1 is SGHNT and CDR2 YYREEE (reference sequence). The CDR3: CASSSLGDRYEQYF. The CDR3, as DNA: TGTGCCAGCAGCTCCCTGGGGGATCGATACGAGCAGTACTTC.